The clone carrying this TCR beta chain turned up a few times. The antigen remains unidentified. Germline trimming cut 4 bases from V and 1 base from J; bases unmatched to any gene: 5. This CDR3 has 17 amino acids. Germline V CDR1 and CDR2: PRHDT, FYEKMQ (reference sequence). The data derive from a study of T cells in Graves' hyperthyroidism and ophthalmopathy. Overall study: Any treatment followed the collection of peripheral blood at initial diagnosis. Notes on the study in general: Using 13 V-J features, a model discriminated ophthalmopathy from stable hyperthyroidism.

Subjects with ophthalmopathy showed a Clinical Activity Score no lower than 3, a NOSPECS grade no lower than 4, and a duration shorter than 3 months. Thyroid ultrasound, orbital computed tomography, clinical symptoms, and serum thyroxine and TRAb underpinned diagnoses. Authors of the study amplified TCR beta CDR3 regions from RNA transcripts. In the first-round RT-PCR of the TCR CDR3, the HTBI primer set was used. TCRdb used MiXCR to reprocess the multiplex PCR reads, holding one entry per CDR3 protein. Among around 600,000 distinct CDR3 sequences listed, 14% were seen once. The specimen sequenced was blood. This rearrangement joins TRBV13 to TRBJ2-7; 15 nucleotides line up with TRBD2. This TCR derives from a woman aged 18-29 years with Graves' ophthalmopathy. The DNA of the CDR3 is TGTGCCAGCAGCTCCGGGACTAGCGGGAGGCTGTCCTACGAGCAGTACTTC. Translating gives CASSSGTSGRLSYEQYF. The whole variable domain, remainder taken from reference TRBV13 and TRBJ2-7, is AAGVIQSPRHLIKEKRETATLKCYPIPRHDTVYWYQQGPGQDPQFLISFYEKMQSDKGSIPDRFSAQQFSDYHSELNMSSLELGDSALYFCASSSGTSGRLSYEQYFGPGTRLTVT.